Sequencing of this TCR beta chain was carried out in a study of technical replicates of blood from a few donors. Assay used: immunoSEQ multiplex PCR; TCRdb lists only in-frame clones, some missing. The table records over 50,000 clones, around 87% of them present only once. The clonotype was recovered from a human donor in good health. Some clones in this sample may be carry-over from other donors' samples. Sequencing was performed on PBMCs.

CDR3 residues: CASSLGLTAGGPKNEQFF. The CDR3 region has the DNA TGTGCCAGCAGCTTAGGGTTGACCGCGGGGGGGCCCAAGAATGAGCAGTTCTTC. The J gene is TRBJ2-1, the V gene TRBV7-9, with 9 positions matching TRBD2. Looked up from germline, CDR1 is SEHNR and CDR2 is FQNEAQ (reference sequence). This CDR3 comprises 18 residues. J gave up 7 bases and V 1 base, and 14 bases lay outside the gene matches.